The next 27 T cell receptor beta chains were all read from a single sample in a study of OX40 agonist ivuxolimab in advanced cancers. Some clones are missing from TCRdb's copy, which holds only in-frame ones; the method was immunoSEQ multiplex PCR. In the table there are about 76,000 clones, 85% to 90% of which are singletons. Source: CD4+ or CD8+ T cells sorted from blood, taken in a trial of the OX40 agonist ivuxolimab. The receptors stem from an adult with an advanced solid tumor such as melanoma, head and neck, liver or kidney cancer.

The chain uses TRBV21-1 and TRBJ2-1; the table names TRBD2, a call not compared with the DNA. TRBV21-1 is tagged as a pseudogene. The CDR3 is made up of 12 amino acids. The CDR3 nucleotides are TGTGCCAGCACCCCCCCTAACAATGAGCAGTTCTTC. Encoded protein: CASTPPNNEQFF.

The chain recombines TRBV6-5 with TRBJ1-1; 7 bases match TRBD1. This CDR3 is built from 15 residues. With 5 bases clipped from V and 3 bases from J, the junction kept 9 bases outside the gene matches. From germline, CDR1 is MNHEY and CDR2 SVGAGI. CDR3 sequence reads: CASSPRGRGYTEAFF. The CDR3 nucleotides read TGTGCCAGCAGTCCCCGGGGCAGGGGGTACACTGAAGCTTTCTTT.

The V call is TRBV5-1, the J call TRBJ2-5, with a tentative D call TRBD2 (5 bases). In germline, CDR1 is SGHRS, CDR2 YFSETQ. V was shortened by 4 bases and J by 0 bases, with 10 bases between the two germline ends. The CDR3 spans 14 residues. The DNA of the CDR3 is TGCGCCAGCAGCCCAGCCGGGGACCAAGAGACCCAGTACTTC. Amino acids: CASSPAGDQETQYF.

The rearrangement joins TRBV7-6 to TRBJ2-6; TRBD1 agrees at 9 bases. The germline V gene has CDR1 SGHVS and CDR2 FNYEAQ. The trim removed 5 bases at V and 4 bases at J, leaving 9 bases unmatched. The CDR3 length is 17 residues. The DNA for the CDR3 is TGTGCCAGCAGCCTCAGACAGGGGGTGGTAGGGGCCAACGTCCTGACTTTC. Translating it yields CASSLRQGVVGANVLTF.

The gene calls are TRBV6-6 and TRBJ1-1, with D possibly matching TRBD1 (6 bases). Looked up from germline, CDR1 is MNHNY and CDR2 is SVGAGI (reference sequence). CDR3 length: 15 amino acids. V gave up 5 bases and J gave up 0 bases, with 13 bases separating them. CDR3 nucleotide sequence: TGTGCCAGCAGTCCCCGGGACAAGGTGAACACTGAAGCTTTCTTT. It translates to CASSPRDKVNTEAFF.

This sequence joins TRBV7-2 and TRBJ1-2, with D unresolved. Between the trimmed V and J ends, which lost 4 bases and 6 bases, there was a span of 9 bases. The germline gives CDR1 SGHTA, CDR2 FQGNSA. The CDR3 sequence is 12 residues long. CDR3 nucleotides: TGTGCCAGCAGCTCCCTTAGGAATGGCTACACCTTC. Protein product: CASSSLRNGYTF.

The chain links TRBV27 to TRBJ2-1; 9 nucleotides match TRBD2. Germline V gene lookup returns CDR1 MNHEY and CDR2 SMNVEV (reference sequence). The junction had 14 bases not matched to a gene; V was cut back by 5 bases and J by 6 bases. The CDR3 covers 17 residues. The CDR3 loop is CASSILSGSTGTNEQFF. The CDR3 DNA is TGTGCCAGCAGTATCCTTAGCGGGAGTACGGGCACCAATGAGCAGTTCTTC.

The genes are TRBV11-2 and TRBJ1-2; a possible D gene is TRBD1 (5 bases). Germline V gives CDR1 SGHAT, CDR2 FQNNGV. The CDR3 length is 13 residues. V lost 5 bases and J 5 bases, leaving 12 bases between the germline ends. CDR3 sequence: CASSELQDYGYTF. The CDR3 nucleotides are TGTGCCAGCAGCGAACTACAGGATTATGGCTACACCTTC.

The chain combines TRBV7-2 with TRBJ2-3; TRBD2 matches 10 bases. CDR3 length: 16 residues. CDR1 is SGHTA, CDR2 FQGNSA, per germline. V shed 5 bases, J shed 6 bases, and the junction held 11 bases outside the gene matches. DNA for the CDR3: TGTGCCAGCAGCCCCTTGAGCGGGAGGGCCATCGATACGCAGTATTTT. Encoded protein: CASSPLSGRAIDTQYF.

Points on this clone: Other DNA sequences in the same sample also yield this CDR3. The genes are TRBV18 and TRBJ2-5; no definite D call. The CDR3 runs to 12 residues. V dropped 3 bases and J dropped 1 base, with 3 bases sitting between them. Looked up from germline, CDR1 is KGHSH and CDR2 is LQKENI. CDR3 amino acids: CASSPSQETQYF. The CDR3 region has the DNA TGTGCCAGCTCACCGTCCCAAGAGACCCAGTACTTC.

J is TRBJ2-3 and V is TRBV15, with a tentative D call TRBD2 (5 bases). Trimming removed 1 base from V and 4 bases from J, with 9 bases in between. Germline loops: CDR1 LNHNV, CDR2 YYDKDF (reference sequence). The length of the CDR3 is 14 residues. CDR3 loop: CATSRGLAPDTQYF. DNA of the CDR3: TGTGCCACCAGCAGAGGTCTAGCCCCAGATACGCAGTATTTT.

This chain uses TRBV2 with TRBJ2-2, with 7 bases fitting TRBD1. CDR1 and CDR2 (germline): SNHLY, FYNNEI. This CDR3 region has 16 residues. V lost 5 bases, J lost 2 bases, and 8 bases stayed unmatched. CDR3 in DNA: TGTGCCAGCAGTCCCCGGACAGGAACTAACACCGGGGAGCTGTTTTTT. The encoded protein is CASSPRTGTNTGELFF.

This chain joins TRBV7-8 and TRBJ2-7, with a tentative D call TRBD1 (6 bases). Germline CDR1 reads SGHVS; CDR2 reads FQNEAQ. Trimming left V 6 bases short and J 0 bases short, with 15 bases between. This CDR3 comprises 15 residues. CDR3 sequence reads: CASRPTGLSSYEQYF. CDR3 nucleotides: TGTGCCAGCAGACCTACAGGGCTGTCCTCCTACGAGCAGTACTTC.

This rearrangement joins TRBV27 to TRBJ1-4; D might be TRBD1 (6 bases). V lost 5 bases and J lost 5, with 12 bases in between. There are 14 residues in the CDR3. Germline V CDR1 and CDR2: MNHEY, SMNVEV (reference sequence). Written as DNA, the CDR3 is TGTGCCAGCAGTCAGGGGAGGGCAAATGAAAAACTGTTTTTT. This translates into CASSQGRANEKLFF.

This clone was counted only a few times. V gene TRBV19 combines with J gene TRBJ1-1, with D possibly matching TRBD1 (5 bases). V was shortened by 4 bases and J by 1 base, with 7 bases between the two germline ends. The CDR3 has 13 residues. Germline CDR1 is LNHDA and CDR2 is SQIVND (reference sequence). The chain's CDR3 is CASSTTGNTEAFF. The CDR3 bases are TGTGCCAGTAGTACTACAGGGAACACTGAAGCTTTCTTT.

The genes are TRBV5-4 and TRBJ2-3, with D possibly TRBD2 on 6 matching bases. From germline, CDR1 is SGHNT and CDR2 YYREEE (reference sequence). The CDR3 is 15 amino acids. The germline V and J ends were trimmed by 1 base and 2 bases, with 11 bases remaining between them. The CDR3 loop reads CASSLSGRFTDTQYF. CDR3 nucleotide sequence: TGTGCCAGCAGCTTGAGTGGGAGGTTCACAGATACGCAGTATTTT.

The rearrangement joins TRBV7-9 to TRBJ2-7; D gene uncertain. The V gene's germline CDR1 is SEHNR and CDR2 FQNEAQ (reference sequence). There are 13 residues in the CDR3. The V end lost 5 bases, the J end lost 0 bases, and 8 bases lay between the germline ends. The DNA of the CDR3 is TGTGCCAGCAGCAGTCGGCGCTCCTACGAGCAGTACTTC. Its translation: CASSSRRSYEQYF.

CDR3 sequence: CASSVGLAGPQETQYF. The CDR3 coding sequence is TGTGCCAGCAGTGTGGGACTAGCGGGACCGCAAGAGACCCAGTACTTC. V is TRBV2 and J is TRBJ2-5; 13 nucleotides match TRBD2. In germline, CDR1 is SNHLY, CDR2 FYNNEI. The CDR3 totals 16 residues. Trimming cost V 4 bases and J 2 bases; bases outside gene matches: 4.

V usage is TRBV7-8 and J usage is TRBJ2-3; 9 nucleotides align to TRBD1. V trimming: 7 bases; J trimming: 2 bases; junction bases outside the gene matches: 7. The CDR3 is 15 residues long. Germline CDR1 and CDR2: SGHVS and FQNEAQ. The CDR3 loop reads CASTVTGGYTDTQYF. CDR3 nucleotides: TGTGCCAGCACCGTGACAGGGGGGTACACAGATACGCAGTATTTT.

V and J are TRBV28 and TRBJ2-7; TRBD1 matches 7 bases. This CDR3 region has 12 residues. V lost 6 bases and J lost 4; bases outside the gene matches: 3. Per germline, CDR1 MDHEN and CDR2 SYDVKM. CDR3 protein: CASSKTGYEQYF. As DNA, the CDR3 is TGTGCCAGCAGCAAGACAGGGTACGAGCAGTACTTC.

The gene calls are TRBV28 and TRBJ2-5; D is unclear. The V end lost 6 bases, the J end lost 9 bases, and 11 bases lay between the germline ends. From germline, CDR1 is MDHEN and CDR2 SYDVKM. There are 11 residues in the CDR3. The CDR3 is CASSFGEAQYF. In DNA form, the CDR3 reads TGTGCCAGCAGCTTCGGAGAAGCCCAGTACTTC.

The chain links TRBV28 to TRBJ2-5, with 9 bases fitting TRBD2. Judging by the DNA end, TRBJ2-7 fits better; the J call may be wrong. Germline assignment: CDR1 MDHEN and CDR2 SYDVKM. This CDR3 comprises 15 residues. DNA of the CDR3: TGTGCCAGCAGCCTCGCGGGAGGGGGCGACTACGAGCAGTACTTC. Its translation is CASSLAGGGDYEQYF.

As concerns this clone: Sequence at one end of the junction differs from germline and may be a read error. The rearrangement uses TRBV7-2 and TRBJ2-7, with 8 positions matching TRBD2. This CDR3 is built from 12 residues. The germline CDR1 and CDR2 sequences are SGHTA and FQGNSA. For the CDR3, the DNA is TGTGCCAGCAGCACCGGGGGGGCTAGCGTGCACTTC. It specifies CASSTGGASVHF.

This clone was found a few times. This sequence joins TRBV27 and TRBJ2-2; no definite D call. Germline V gene lookup returns CDR1 MNHEY and CDR2 SMNVEV (reference sequence). The CDR3 length is 15 residues. Trimming removed 5 bases at V and 5 bases at J, with 15 bases between. The CDR3 DNA reads TGTGCCAGCAGTCCCTTCCGGGCGGTTACCGGGGAGCTGTTTTTT. Amino acid sequence: CASSPFRAVTGELFF.

V and J are TRBV2 and TRBJ2-2; D might be TRBD1 (5 bases). Germline CDR1 and CDR2: SNHLY and FYNNEI. The germline V and J ends were trimmed by 7 bases and 1 base, with 13 bases remaining between them. This CDR3 has 15 amino acids. The CDR3 sequence: CASIHQGRNTGELFF. Here the CDR3 DNA reads TGTGCCAGCATCCACCAGGGCCGGAACACCGGGGAGCTGTTTTTT.

The CDR3: CASSLARVGYGYTF. CDR3 coding DNA: TGTGCCAGCAGCTTAGCCAGGGTAGGCTATGGCTACACCTTC. This rearrangement joins TRBV11-2 to TRBJ1-2, with D possibly matching TRBD1 (5 bases). The CDR3 totals 14 residues. Between the trimmed V and J ends, which lost 1 base and 4 bases, there was a span of 10 bases. Per germline, CDR1 SGHAT and CDR2 FQNNGV.

This chain uses TRBV7-9 with TRBJ2-1, with TRBD2 identical over 12 bases. This CDR3 contains 16 residues. J lost 7 bases, V lost 6 bases, and 10 bases had no gene match. Germline V gene lookup returns CDR1 SEHNR and CDR2 FQNEAQ (reference sequence). In DNA, the CDR3 is TGTGCCAGCAGACCAAATCTAGCGGGAGGGAAAAATGAGCAGTTCTTC. As protein: CASRPNLAGGKNEQFF. Looking up the rest from reference TRBV7-9 and TRBJ2-1 gives the full variable domain: DTGVSQNPRHKITKRGQNVTFRCDPISEHNRLYWYRQTLGQGPEFLTYFQNEAQLEKSRLLSDRFSAERPKGSFSTLEIQRTEQGDSAMYLCASRPNLAGGKNEQFFGPGTRLTVL.